This T cell receptor (beta chain) was recovered during a study of sequential checkpoint blockade in melanoma. Turning to the study itself: Both treatment sequences were followed by maintenance nivolumab.

The treatment is: randomized to nivolumab then ipilimumab (arm A) or the reverse (arm B). Patients had received no earlier DNA-damaging chemotherapy. PBMC sorting kept live CD3+CD8+ cells without CD19 or CD56. This table comes from immunoSEQ multiplex PCR, and its TCRdb copy is limited to in-frame clones, with some not included. Of over 15,000 clones listed, roughly four fifths are singletons. The V end lost 6 bases, the J end lost 0 bases, and 15 bases lay between the germline ends. Germline loops: CDR1 MNHEY, CDR2 SVGAGI. The CDR3 totals 15 residues. This clone was found a few times. The specimen was CD8+ T cells sorted from blood (inferred from file names), collected from a patient given nivolumab and ipilimumab in sequence. V is TRBV6-5 and J is TRBJ2-7; tentatively, D is TRBD1 (6 bases). This receptor was identified in a human donor with melanoma. This chain's CDR3 is CASSHRQDSSYEQYF. CDR3 nucleotide sequence: TGTGCCAGCAGCCATAGACAGGACAGCTCCTACGAGCAGTACTTC.